These 24 T cell receptor beta chains were sequenced from one sample in a study of T cells in Graves' hyperthyroidism and ophthalmopathy. RNA transcripts yielded amplified TCR beta CDR3 regions. Researchers ran a first-round RT-PCR on the TCR CDR3 using the HTBI primer set. TCRdb reprocessed the multiplex PCR reads via MiXCR and lists one record per CDR3 protein. The sample holds over 300,000 distinct CDR3 sequences, approximately 14% seen once. The sequencing input was blood. These receptors were taken from a woman in her thirties or forties with Graves' ophthalmopathy.

The table lists this clonotype with a few counts. V and J are TRBV5-1 and TRBJ1-2; D may be TRBD1 (6 bases). Per germline, CDR1 SGHRS and CDR2 YFSETQ. The CDR3 sequence is 14 residues long. The V end was cut by 4 bases, the J end by 4 bases, with 14 bases between. In nucleotides, the CDR3 is TGCGCCAGCAGCAACCCGGGACAAGTCTATGGCTACACCTTC. This encodes CASSNPGQVYGYTF.

The gene calls are TRBV4-1 and TRBJ2-7; TRBD2 aligns across 10 bases. The CDR3 length is 15 residues. CDR1 and CDR2 (germline): MGHRA, YSYEKL. Trimming cost V 1 base and J 5 bases; bases outside gene matches: 5. CDR3 DNA sequence: TGCGCCAGCAGCCAAGGGTCGAGCGGGAGGGACGAGCAGTACTTC. The encoded protein is CASSQGSSGRDEQYF.

This clonotype was seen repeatedly, ten times or more. The chain joins TRBV6-1 to TRBJ1-2; D not resolved. V gave up 3 bases and J gave up 0 bases, with 14 bases separating them. Germline V gene sequence: CDR1 MNHNS, CDR2 SASEGT. This CDR3 is 16 amino acids long. The CDR3 DNA is TGTGCCAGCAGTGACGGGCCGATCGTGGCTAACTATGGCTACACCTTC. Translated, it gives CASSDGPIVANYGYTF.

The rearrangement joins TRBV2 to TRBJ2-1; D unclear. V was clipped by 6 bases and J by 8 bases, with 5 bases between them. Looked up from germline, CDR1 is SNHLY and CDR2 is FYNNEI. CDR3 length: 10 residues. The DNA of the CDR3 is TGTGCCAGCAGCCGATATGAGCAGTTCTTC. Its translation: CASSRYEQFF. The whole variable domain, remainder taken from reference TRBV2 and TRBJ2-1, is EPEVTQTPSHQVTQMGQEVILRCVPISNHLYFYWYRQILGQKVEFLVSFYNNEISEKSEIFDDQFSVERPDGSNFTLKIRSTKLEDSAMYFCASSRYEQFFGPGTRLTVL.

The sample holds a few counts of this clonotype. V is TRBV19 and J is TRBJ1-2, with D perhaps TRBD1 (5 bases). The CDR3 covers 17 residues. V lost 5 bases and J lost 8, with 27 bases in between. The germline V gene encodes CDR1 LNHDA and CDR2 SQIVND (reference sequence). CDR3 in DNA: TGTGCCAGTAGTTCTCCCTCCCTGCCGACAGTGAAGGCCGGCTACACCTTC. Translated, it gives CASSSPSLPTVKAGYTF.

In this sample, this clonotype turned up a few times. The rearrangement links TRBV20-1 to TRBJ2-7, with 15 bases aligning to TRBD2. V dropped 5 bases and J dropped 2; count of bases not matched to a gene: 7. CDR1 is DFQATT, CDR2 SNEGSKA, per germline (reference sequence). This CDR3 has 16 amino acids. CDR3 residues: CSALGTSGRTAYEQYF. In nucleotides, the CDR3 is TGCAGTGCTCTCGGGACTAGCGGGAGGACCGCCTACGAGCAGTACTTC.

The sample holds a few counts of this clonotype. The genes are TRBV11-2 and TRBJ2-2; TRBD1 or TRBD2 may be the D gene (6 bases each). This CDR3 is 18 amino acids long. CDR1 is SGHAT, CDR2 FQNNGV, per germline. The V end was cut by 6 bases, the J end by 5 bases, with 25 bases between. CDR3 sequence: CASRFTDRPRGGTGELFF. DNA of the CDR3: TGTGCCAGCAGATTCACCGACAGGCCGAGAGGGGGGACCGGGGAGCTGTTTTTT.

This clonotype was counted many times. The chain is built from TRBV29-1 and TRBJ2-5; no reliable D call. Looked up from germline, CDR1 is SQVTM and CDR2 is ANQGSEA. V lost 4 bases and J lost 10, with 10 bases in between. The CDR3 sequence is 10 residues long. The CDR3 sequence: CSVGEDDQYF. The CDR3 DNA follows: TGCAGCGTTGGGGAAGATGACCAGTACTTC. Together with reference TRBV29-1 and TRBJ2-5, the CDR3 gives the full variable domain: SAVISQKPSRDICQRGTSLTIQCQVDSQVTMMFWYRQQPGQSLTLIATANQGSEATYESGFVIDKFPISRPNLTFSTLTVSNMSPEDSSIYLCSVGEDDQYFGPGTRLLVL.

This clonotype was observed many times. The chain uses TRBV28 and TRBJ1-5; D is uncertain. The CDR3 is 13 amino acids. V shed 6 bases and J shed 9 bases, with 15 bases lying between them. CDR1 MDHEN and CDR2 SYDVKM come from the germline V gene. The CDR3 sequence: CASSIGSPWPQHF. In DNA form, the CDR3 reads TGTGCCAGCAGCATCGGGTCTCCTTGGCCCCAGCATTTT.

This clonotype was seen ten or more times. V usage is TRBV12-5 and J usage is TRBJ2-2; D ambiguous. V lost 3 bases, J lost 8 bases, and 7 bases lay in between. Germline CDR1 LGHNT, CDR2 FRNRAP. The CDR3 is 12 amino acids. For the CDR3, the DNA is TGTGCTAGTGGTTTAGGTCCGGGGGAGCTGTTTTTT. As protein: CASGLGPGELFF. The variable domain in full, completed from reference TRBV12-5 and TRBJ2-2, reads DARVTQTPRHKVTEMGQEVTMRCQPILGHNTVFWYRQTMMQGLELLAYFRNRAPLDDSGMPKDRFSAEMPDATLATLKIQPSEPRDSAVYFCASGLGPGELFFGEGSRLTVL.

This clonotype was picked up many times. The rearrangement joins TRBV27 to TRBJ2-1; 7 bases map to TRBD2. Germline V gene sequence: CDR1 MNHEY, CDR2 SMNVEV (reference sequence). The junction had 8 bases not matched to a gene; V was cut back by 1 base and J by 5 bases. The length of the CDR3 is 16 residues. CDR3 DNA sequence: TGTGCCAGCAGTTTATTTCCACGGGAGGAACACAATGAGCAGTTCTTC. Translating it yields CASSLFPREEHNEQFF.

In nucleotides, the CDR3 is TGTGCCACCAGTGATGCCTCGACAGGGGATCGCGAGCAGTACTTC. It specifies CATSDASTGDREQYF. The V call is TRBV24-1, the J call TRBJ2-7; 8 nucleotides agree with TRBD1. The CDR3 runs to 15 residues. CDR1 is KGHDR and CDR2 is SFDVKD in the germline V gene. V shed 3 bases, J shed 6 bases, and the junction held 9 bases outside the gene matches.

There are many counts of this clonotype. The genes are TRBV19 and TRBJ2-3; 7 bases align to TRBD2. V was pared by 7 bases and J by 2 bases, with 9 bases of the junction left unmatched. The germline gives CDR1 LNHDA, CDR2 SQIVND (reference sequence). This CDR3 has 15 residues. CDR3 in amino acids: CASKDLAASTDTQYF. The CDR3 nucleotides are TGTGCCAGTAAGGACCTAGCGGCATCCACAGATACGCAGTATTTT.

This clonotype was counted many times. The rearrangement uses TRBV20-1 and TRBJ1-5; possible D gene TRBD1, 5 bases. The V gene's germline CDR1 is DFQATT and CDR2 SNEGSKA (reference sequence). Trimming took 0 bases from V and 0 from J, leaving 15 bases between them. The CDR3 loop spans 17 amino acids. CDR3 DNA sequence: TGCAGTGCTAGAGATAGGAGGCAGGGCCTTAGCAATCAGCCCCAGCATTTT. It translates to CSARDRRQGLSNQPQHF.

This clonotype was seen at least ten times. This chain joins TRBV12-5 and TRBJ1-5; possible D gene TRBD1, 6 bases. Deletions cut 5 bases from V and 0 bases from J, with 14 bases between. Germline V lookup: CDR1 LGHNT, CDR2 FRNRAP. The CDR3 runs 16 residues. The CDR3: CASGVGGLYSNQPQHF. In DNA, the CDR3 is TGTGCTAGTGGTGTGGGGGGGCTTTATAGCAATCAGCCCCAGCATTTT.

This clonotype was recorded at least ten times. The genes are TRBV12-3 or TRBV12-4 and TRBJ1-5, with D unresolved. The V gene lost 3 bases and the J gene lost 5 bases, with 11 bases spanning the gap. This CDR3 comprises 14 residues. The CDR3 bases are TGTGCCAGCAGTTTTTCCCTCACCGATCAGCCCCAGCATTTT. Translating it yields CASSFSLTDQPQHF.

This clonotype was counted ten times or more. The chain carries TRBV28 and TRBJ1-1; no clear D. The germline gives CDR1 MDHEN, CDR2 SYDVKM. The CDR3 loop spans 16 amino acids. V was shortened by 3 bases and J by 0 bases, with 14 bases between the two germline ends. CDR3 bases: TGTGCCAGCAGTTTGGAGGTGAAGCGCATGAACACTGAAGCTTTCTTT. Protein: CASSLEVKRMNTEAFF.

This clonotype was seen a few times. V usage is TRBV6-1 and J usage is TRBJ2-2; 13 positions agree with TRBD2. The germline gives CDR1 MNHNS, CDR2 SASEGT. The CDR3 is 18 residues long. With V trimmed by 5 bases and J by 4 bases, 10 bases remained unmatched. CDR3 in DNA: TGTGCCAGCAGTCGAATTCAAGGACTAGCGGGGGCCACCGGGGAGCTGTTTTTT. It translates to CASSRIQGLAGATGELFF.

In this sample, this clonotype turned up a few times. V usage is TRBV20-1 and J usage is TRBJ2-5; the D is unclear. Germline V gene data show CDR1 as DFQATT and CDR2 as SNEGSKA (reference sequence). Trimming removed 6 bases at V and 2 bases at J, with 19 bases between. This CDR3 has 15 residues. This CDR3 is CSAPLGWLHQETQYF. DNA for the CDR3: TGCAGTGCCCCTCTGGGGTGGCTCCATCAAGAGACCCAGTACTTC.

A few counts support this clonotype. An end of the junction does not agree with germline; a read error may underlie this. This chain links TRBV2 with TRBJ1-2; D gene uncertain. The germline V gene encodes CDR1 SNHLY and CDR2 FYNNEI. The CDR3 spans 9 residues. CDR3 sequence: CASSEGRPF. DNA for the CDR3: TGTGCCAGCAGTGAAGGCAGGCCCTTC.

This clonotype was detected only a few times. The chain couples TRBV18 to TRBJ2-1, with D tentatively TRBD2 (6 bases). The CDR3 is 16 amino acids. The germline V and J ends were trimmed by 5 bases and 7 bases, with 21 bases remaining between them. Germline V gives CDR1 KGHSH, CDR2 LQKENI. The CDR3 DNA reads as TGTGCCAGCTCAGGCCTCCTCCAGGGAGGTACGAATGAGCAGTTCTTC. Its protein is CASSGLLQGGTNEQFF.

Notes on this clonotype: A much larger clone is a single base away; this may be a read error. The chain employs TRBV7-7 and TRBJ2-7, with unresolved D. The V gene's germline CDR1 is SSHAT and CDR2 FNYEAQ (reference sequence). This CDR3 region has 14 residues. With 6 bases removed from V and 3 bases from J, the gap between germline ends came to 15 bases. CDR3 sequence reads: CASSEPDENYEQYF. CDR3 sequence (DNA): TGTGCCAGCAGTGAGCCGGACGAAAACTACGAGCAGTACTTC.

This clonotype was recorded at least ten times. The chain is built from TRBV2 and TRBJ1-1, with a weak D call TRBD1 (5 bases). The V gene lost 11 bases and the J gene lost 6 bases, with 16 bases spanning the gap. CDR1 is SNHLY, CDR2 FYNNEI, per germline. CDR3 length: 12 residues. This CDR3 is CASSGGKAEAFF. The CDR3 DNA follows: TGTGCCTCGTCCGGGGGGAAGGCTGAAGCTTTCTTT.

Many counts were recorded for this clonotype. The CDR3 DNA is TGTGCCAGCAGCGACCGTATGAGCAGTGAGCAGTTCTTC. The encoded protein is CASSDRMSSEQFF. V gene TRBV3-1 combines with J gene TRBJ2-1, with unresolved D. V lost 5 bases, J lost 9 bases, and 14 bases lay in between. CDR1 is LGHDT and CDR2 is YNNKEL in the germline V gene (reference sequence). This CDR3 has 13 residues.